This T cell receptor (beta chain) stems from a study of stem cell transplantation in POMP-related autoinflammatory disease. About the study: Impaired MHC class I-dependent CD8+ differentiation was hypothesized from defective thymoproteasomes.

The table came from immunoSEQ multiplex PCR; TCRdb's copy has only in-frame clones and leaves some out. The table shows about 26,000 clones, with 75% to 85% occurring only once. General study results and limits: Unique TRB V-J gene pairings were limited in number in patients with PRAID. A trend toward lower repertoire diversity and greater clonality appeared in every analyzed T-cell subset of PRAID patients.

PRAID featured prominent immunodeficiency. Trimming left V 3 bases short and J 6 bases short, with 14 bases between. There are 14 residues in the CDR3. CDR1 and CDR2 from the germline V gene are MNHNS and SASEGT. This clone was picked up one time. Its cognate antigen is unknown. This clonotype was sampled from a human donor with POMP-related autoinflammation and immune dysregulation (PRAID). This specimen was CD4+ T cells from PBMCs, taken before stem cell transplantation. The V gene is TRBV6-1, the J gene TRBJ2-5; maybe TRBD1 (6 bases). CDR3 amino acids: CASSEDSGTQTQYF. The CDR3 bases are TGTGCCAGCAGTGAGGACTCCGGGACACAGACCCAGTACTTC.